This T cell receptor beta chain was identified during a study of shared clonotypes between healthy human individuals. Study-level results: Clonotype sharing across donors was expected to vary with sequencing depth.

With regard to this clone: The antigen is not known.

DNA at 200 ng, approximately 30,000 T cell genomes, went into sorted-subset replicate PCRs. Profiling relied on immunoSEQ multiplex PCR, and the TCRdb table lists in-frame clones only, not all of them. This table holds about 960,000 clones, approximately 80% found once. The germline V gene encodes CDR1 LNHDA and CDR2 SQIVND (reference sequence). V lost 4 bases, J lost 0 bases, and 15 bases lay in between. CDR3 size: 16 residues. Sequenced input: memory CD4+ T cells sorted from blood. The sample's subset: CD45RA-negative fraction. The receptor's source is a man aged 18 to 30 in good health. V is TRBV19 and J is TRBJ2-5, with TRBD2 as a possible D gene (6 bases). CDR3 coding DNA: TGTGCCAGTAGTACCGACCGCGGGGCGTACCAAGAGACCCAGTACTTC. Translated: CASSTDRGAYQETQYF.